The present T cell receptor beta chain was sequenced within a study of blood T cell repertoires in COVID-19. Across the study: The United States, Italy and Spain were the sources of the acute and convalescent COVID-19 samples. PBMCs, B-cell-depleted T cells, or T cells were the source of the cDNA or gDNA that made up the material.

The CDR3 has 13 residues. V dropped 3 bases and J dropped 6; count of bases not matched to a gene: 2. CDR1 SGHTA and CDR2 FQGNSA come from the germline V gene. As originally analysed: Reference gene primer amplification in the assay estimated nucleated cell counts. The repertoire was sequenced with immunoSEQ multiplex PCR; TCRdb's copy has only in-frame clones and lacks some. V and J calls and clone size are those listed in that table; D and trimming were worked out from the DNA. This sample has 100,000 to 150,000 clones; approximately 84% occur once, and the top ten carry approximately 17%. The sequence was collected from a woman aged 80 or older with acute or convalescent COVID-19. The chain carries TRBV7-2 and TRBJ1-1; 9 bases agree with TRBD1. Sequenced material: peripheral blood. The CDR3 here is CASSLGQGPEAFF. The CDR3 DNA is TGTGCCAGCAGCTTGGGACAGGGTCCTGAAGCTTTCTTT.